The 13 T cell receptor beta chains below come from one sample, sequenced in a study of cytomegalovirus exposure and HLA in healthy donors (dated 2017 in TCRdb). Library construction relied on the immunoSEQ multiplex PCR assay. A mixture of 60 forward primers for TCR Vbeta segments and 13 reverse primers for TCR Jbeta segments was used in the multiplex PCR. Imported from immuneACCESS, the table was reduced by TCRdb to in-frame sequences with V and J called. These copies leave out some clones; in studies compared against another copy, an unresolved V gene accounts for under half, and the cause of the remainder is not known. The table for this sample lists roughly 110,000 clones; 65% to 80% of them were counted only once. Around 5.8% of the sample rests with the top ten. Sequencing was done on a sample of PBMCs. Source of these receptors: a woman in her fifties or sixties in good health and CMV-seropositive.

The chain has TRBV15 and TRBJ2-3; TRBD1 aligns across 9 bases. CDR1 is LNHNV and CDR2 is YYDKDF in the germline V gene (reference sequence). The trim removed 2 bases at V and 3 bases at J, leaving 9 bases unmatched. The length of the CDR3 is 17 residues. The CDR3 here is CATSRPGTGYRTDTQYF. The CDR3 DNA sequence: TGTGCCACCAGCAGACCTGGGACAGGGTATCGTACAGATACGCAGTATTTT.

J is TRBJ1-1 and V is TRBV18; TRBD1 agrees at 9 bases. After removal of 6 bases from V and 0 bases from J, the junction contained 8 bases not matched to a gene. The CDR3 spans 16 residues. Germline CDR1 is KGHSH and CDR2 is LQKENI. The CDR3 DNA reads TGTGCCAGCTCTTTCGGACAGGGGACAATGAACACTGAAGCTTTCTTT. Its translation: CASSFGQGTMNTEAFF.

The rearrangement joins TRBV18 to TRBJ1-6; D unclear. Germline CDR1 is KGHSH and CDR2 is LQKENI. Trimming removed 3 bases from V and 6 bases from J, with 9 bases in between. CDR3 length equals 14 residues. This CDR3 reads CASSPKLTNSPLHF. The CDR3 DNA reads TGTGCCAGCTCACCTAAACTAACTAATTCACCCCTCCACTTT.

The gene calls are TRBV13 and TRBJ2-5, with TRBD1 as a possible D gene (5 bases). Germline-derived CDR1 and CDR2 are PRHDT and FYEKMQ (reference sequence). This CDR3 comprises 19 residues. V was cut by 5 bases and J by 5 bases, with 30 bases left in between. The CDR3: CASSKTLNTWGKNRETQYF. DNA of the CDR3: TGTGCCAGCAGCAAAACCCTCAATACATGGGGCAAAAATCGGGAGACCCAGTACTTC.

The chain links TRBV6-6 to TRBJ1-1; 7 nucleotides align to TRBD1. Trimming cost V 3 bases and J 6 bases; bases outside gene matches: 7. The CDR3 sequence is 14 residues long. Looked up from germline, CDR1 is MNHNY and CDR2 is SVGAGI (reference sequence). The CDR3 sequence: CASSYRQGGSEAFF. DNA of the CDR3: TGTGCCAGCAGTTATCGACAGGGTGGTTCTGAAGCTTTCTTT.

The genes are TRBV7-3 and TRBJ2-1; 8 nucleotides align to TRBD2. This CDR3 is 14 amino acids long. The germline gives CDR1 SGHTA, CDR2 FQGTGA. V lost 4 bases, J lost 6 bases, and 5 bases stayed unmatched. The CDR3 nucleotides read TGTGCCAGCAGCTCCGCGGGGGGCCGCAATGAGCAGTTCTTC. It codes for CASSSAGGRNEQFF.

The rearrangement links TRBV5-1 to TRBJ2-2, with a possible D match to TRBD2 (6 bases). The CDR3 has 14 amino acids. V was trimmed by 7 bases and J by 6 bases, leaving 16 bases between them. Germline V gene data show CDR1 as SGHRS and CDR2 as YFSETQ. In DNA, the CDR3 is TGCGCCAGCGGGGGACTCCCCTCAGCCGGGGAGCTGTTTTTT. Encoded protein: CASGGLPSAGELFF.

The V and J genes are TRBV11-3 and TRBJ2-1; 7 positions match TRBD2. Germline CDR1 SGHNT, CDR2 YENEEA. Trimming at V came to 1 base and at J to 9 bases, leaving 9 bases not matched to a gene. The CDR3 runs 15 residues. The CDR3 spells CASSLGTSVFAEQFF. In nucleotides, the CDR3 is TGTGCCAGCAGCTTAGGGACTAGTGTTTTTGCTGAGCAGTTCTTC. The whole variable domain, remainder taken from reference TRBV11-3 and TRBJ2-1, is EAGVVQSPRYKIIEKKQPVAFWCNPISGHNTLYWYLQNLGQGPELLIRYENEEAVDDSQLPKDRFSAERLKGVDSTLKIQPAELGDSAVYLCASSLGTSVFAEQFFGPGTRLTVL.

The chain combines TRBV5-1 with TRBJ2-3; 8 positions match TRBD2. CDR3 length equals 17 residues. Germline V gene lookup returns CDR1 SGHRS and CDR2 YFSETQ. With V trimmed by 0 bases and J by 1 base, 7 bases remained unmatched. The CDR3 DNA follows: TGCGCCAGCAGCTTGGCCCCCGGGGGGGCCGGCACAGATACGCAGTATTTT. Its translation is CASSLAPGGAGTDTQYF.

The chain employs TRBV28 and TRBJ1-2; D not resolved. From germline, CDR1 is MDHEN and CDR2 SYDVKM. The length of the CDR3 is 14 residues. Trimming shortened V by 5 bases and J by 1 base, and 11 bases separated the two germline ends. CDR3 amino acids: CASSGPAFNYGYTF. For the CDR3, the DNA is TGTGCCAGCAGTGGGCCAGCCTTTAACTATGGCTACACCTTC.

The V and J genes are TRBV5-1 and TRBJ2-1, with D possibly being TRBD2 (5 bases). Germline V gene lookup returns CDR1 SGHRS and CDR2 YFSETQ. CDR3 size: 15 residues. V gave up 0 bases and J gave up 7 bases, with 14 bases separating them. The CDR3 coding sequence is TGCGCCAGCAGCTTGGCGGGGAAACAGATGAATGAGCAGTTCTTC. Protein: CASSLAGKQMNEQFF.

The chain recombines TRBV5-4 with TRBJ2-1, with D unresolved. Germline V gives CDR1 SGHNT, CDR2 YYREEE (reference sequence). The V end was cut by 2 bases, the J end by 3 bases, with 9 bases between. CDR3 size: 14 residues. Here the CDR3 reads CASSFGQDYNEQFF. The CDR3 bases are TGTGCCAGCAGCTTTGGTCAGGACTACAATGAGCAGTTCTTC.

The J gene is TRBJ1-1, the V gene TRBV9, with a weak D call TRBD1 (5 bases). CDR3 length equals 16 residues. V lost 3 bases and J 1 base, leaving 16 bases between the germline ends. CDR1 SGDLS and CDR2 YYNGEE come from the germline V gene. CDR3 sequence reads: CASSAGLGQTNTEAFF. CDR3 nucleotides: TGTGCCAGCAGCGCTGGGCTCGGACAAACGAACACTGAAGCTTTCTTT.